Listed here are 25 T cell receptor beta chains from one sample, sequenced in a study of T cell responses to AZD1222 COVID-19 vaccine. Data came from immunoSEQ multiplex PCR; TCRdb stores just in-frame clones and leaves some out. Of about 160,000 clones listed, 80% to 90% were seen once; the top ten hold 6.9%. The sequenced sample was peripheral blood, obtained on day 0 of AZD1222 vaccination. The receptors come from an adult in good health.

This clone has only one observation. This chain connects TRBV13 to TRBJ2-5; tentative D call: TRBD2 (5 bases). V dropped 6 bases and J dropped 4 bases, with 12 bases sitting between them. The CDR3 spans 13 residues. Germline-derived CDR1 and CDR2 are PRHDT and FYEKMQ (reference sequence). CDR3 DNA sequence: TGTGCCAGCAGAGTTACCGGGGTAGAGACCCAGTACTTC. This encodes CASRVTGVETQYF.

The CDR3 is CASSFFRSIRSSGNTIYF. The CDR3 DNA sequence: TGTGCCAGCAGTTTTTTTAGGTCAATCAGATCCTCTGGAAACACCATATATTTT. The gene calls are TRBV28 and TRBJ1-3; D unclear. The V and J ends lost 3 bases and 0 bases respectively, with 18 bases between them. Germline-derived CDR1 and CDR2 are MDHEN and SYDVKM. CDR3 length equals 18 residues.

V usage is TRBV5-1 and J usage is TRBJ2-3, with D uncertain. V lost 0 bases to trimming and J lost 5 bases, with 4 bases between them. The CDR3 is 12 amino acids. Germline values: CDR1 SGHRS, CDR2 YFSETQ. The CDR3, as DNA: TGCGCCAGCAGCTTGGCGAGAGATACGCAGTATTTT. This gives the protein CASSLARDTQYF. The variable domain in full, with the rest retrieved from reference TRBV5-1 and TRBJ2-3, is KAGVTQTPRYLIKTRGQQVTLSCSPISGHRSVSWYQQTPGQGLQFLFEYFSETQRNKGNFPGRFSGRQFSNSRSEMNVSTLELGDSALYLCASSLARDTQYFGPGTRLTVL.

V and J are TRBV28 and TRBJ2-7; perhaps TRBD2 as D (6 bases). This CDR3 spans 14 amino acids. The V end lost 6 bases, the J end lost 5 bases, and 17 bases lay between the germline ends. Germline V gene sequence: CDR1 MDHEN, CDR2 SYDVKM. CDR3 nucleotides: TGTGCCAGCAGGATCCAGGGAGGAATCCACGAGCAGTACTTC. As protein: CASRIQGGIHEQYF.

The chain combines TRBV6-5 with TRBJ2-7; 8 nucleotides agree with TRBD1. The CDR3 length is 14 residues. V shed 6 bases and J 5 bases; nucleotides not matched to a gene: 9. Germline CDR1 and CDR2: MNHEY and SVGAGI. The CDR3 region has the DNA TGTGCCAGCAGCCCGGACAGGGCCCGCCACGAGCAGTACTTC. Its protein product is CASSPDRARHEQYF.

The chain is built from TRBV27 and TRBJ1-6; D is uncertain. Trimming removed 0 bases at V and 0 bases at J, with 6 bases between. Germline loops: CDR1 MNHEY, CDR2 SMNVEV (reference sequence). The CDR3 consists of 16 residues. In DNA, the CDR3 is TGTGCCAGCAGTTTATCCCGGGCCTCCTATAATTCACCCCTCCACTTT. This sequence encodes CASSLSRASYNSPLHF.

This chain connects TRBV3-1 (or the pseudogene TRBV3-2) to TRBJ1-2, with TRBD1 matching 7 bases. This CDR3 spans 16 amino acids. Losses at the gene ends were 1 base for V and 5 bases for J; bases not matched to a gene: 10. Germline V lookup: CDR1 LGHDT, CDR2 YNNKEL (reference sequence). The CDR3 spells CASSQGQGGGSYGYTF. The CDR3 DNA follows: TGTGCCAGCAGCCAAGGTCAGGGGGGCGGATCTTATGGCTACACCTTC.

This chain's CDR3 is CASSPSGSQETQYF. CDR3 coding DNA: TGTGCCAGCTCACCTTCGGGATCCCAAGAGACCCAGTACTTC. The chain employs TRBV18 and TRBJ2-5; a possible D gene is TRBD2 (5 bases). The V gene lost 3 bases and the J gene lost 1 base, with 9 bases spanning the gap. The CDR3 contains 14 residues. Germline V gene lookup returns CDR1 KGHSH and CDR2 LQKENI.

The chain combines TRBV6-2 or TRBV6-3 with TRBJ2-7; D is unclear. The CDR3 contains 13 residues. Trimming left V 2 bases short and J 2 bases short, with 7 bases between. CDR1 and CDR2 (germline): MNHEY, SVGEGT. CDR3 sequence reads: CASSYDITYEQYF. The CDR3 DNA follows: TGTGCCAGCAGTTACGACATTACCTACGAGCAGTACTTC.

This chain connects TRBV9 to TRBJ2-6; 8 bases are a match to TRBD2. Germline-derived CDR1 and CDR2 are SGDLS and YYNGEE. V lost 3 bases, J lost 0 bases, and 2 bases stayed unmatched. The CDR3 is made up of 16 amino acids. The CDR3 region is CASSGGGFSGANVLTF. The CDR3 DNA sequence: TGTGCCAGCAGCGGCGGGGGGTTCTCTGGGGCCAACGTCCTGACTTTC.

V usage is TRBV20-1 and J usage is TRBJ1-5, with 9 bases aligning to TRBD1. The CDR3 runs 12 residues. CDR1 and CDR2 from the germline V gene are DFQATT and SNEGSKA (reference sequence). After removal of 3 bases from V and 7 bases from J, the junction contained 1 base not matched to a gene. The CDR3 here is CSASTGGQPQHF. In DNA form, the CDR3 reads TGCAGTGCTAGTACAGGGGGCCAGCCCCAGCATTTT.

This chain's CDR3 is CASSSPGRYNQPQHF. The DNA of the CDR3 is TGTGCCAGCAGCTCCCCCGGGCGATACAATCAGCCCCAGCATTTT. The rearrangement uses TRBV7-2 and TRBJ1-5; D is ambiguous. V dropped 4 bases and J dropped 3 bases, with 13 bases sitting between them. This CDR3 region has 15 residues. The germline V gene has CDR1 SGHTA and CDR2 FQGNSA.

This chain joins TRBV6-5 and TRBJ2-2; D is possibly TRBD2 (6 bases). The V end was cut by 5 bases, the J end by 1 base, with 8 bases between. This CDR3 has 14 residues. Germline V lookup: CDR1 MNHEY, CDR2 SVGAGI. CDR3 in DNA: TGTGCCAGCAGTCGGAGGGAGAACACCGGGGAGCTGTTTTTT. Amino acids: CASSRRENTGELFF.

V usage is TRBV29-1 and J usage is TRBJ2-3; possible D gene TRBD2, 5 bases. The CDR3 contains 13 residues. The germline gives CDR1 SQVTM, CDR2 ANQGSEA. V lost 4 bases to trimming and J lost 0 bases, with 8 bases between them. In nucleotides, the CDR3 is TGCAGCGTTGTTCGGGATAGCACAGATACGCAGTATTTT. Translation gives CSVVRDSTDTQYF.

V and J are TRBV5-6 and TRBJ2-5, with a possible D match to TRBD2 (5 bases). The CDR3 covers 16 residues. V dropped 4 bases and J dropped 3 bases, with 19 bases sitting between them. Germline V CDR1 and CDR2: SGHDT, YYEEEE. This chain's CDR3 is CASSHQQTGKKETQYF. CDR3 coding DNA: TGTGCCAGCAGCCACCAACAAACGGGGAAGAAAGAGACCCAGTACTTC.

In its sample, this clone was seen once. The chain combines TRBV7-3 with TRBJ2-1; TRBD1 is a possible D gene (7 bases). V gave up 10 bases and J gave up 5 bases, with 15 bases separating them. Germline values: CDR1 SGHTA, CDR2 FQGTGA. The CDR3 extends over 13 amino acids. In DNA, the CDR3 is TGTGCCAACGCGGGACAGACCGACAATGAGCAGTTCTTC. As protein: CANAGQTDNEQFF.

The chain uses TRBV28 and TRBJ1-4, with D possibly being TRBD1 (5 bases). The CDR3 contains 12 residues. The V gene's germline CDR1 is MDHEN and CDR2 SYDVKM. The V end was cut by 6 bases, the J end by 14 bases, with 16 bases between. The CDR3 nucleotides are TGTGCCAGCAGCCGGGACCTTGAGGGGCTGTTTTTT. Encoded protein: CASSRDLEGLFF.

The chain has TRBV19 and TRBJ1-5, with a tentative D call TRBD1 (6 bases). Germline-derived CDR1 and CDR2 are LNHDA and SQIVND (reference sequence). CDR3 length: 13 residues. Trimming removed 4 bases at V and 4 bases at J, with 8 bases between. CDR3 in amino acids: CASSRTANQPQHF. The CDR3 DNA sequence: TGTGCCAGTAGTAGGACAGCGAATCAGCCCCAGCATTTT.

The chain links TRBV6-5 to TRBJ1-1; a weak D match, TRBD1 (6 bases). There are 12 residues in the CDR3. Per the germline V gene, CDR1 is MNHEY and CDR2 is SVGAGI. Trimming took 7 bases from V and 8 from J, leaving 14 bases between them. The chain's CDR3 is CASIQGGSEAFF. As DNA, the CDR3 is TGTGCCAGCATACAGGGAGGGTCCGAAGCTTTCTTT.

The V gene is TRBV2, the J gene TRBJ2-7, with D unclear. Germline V gene sequence: CDR1 SNHLY, CDR2 FYNNEI. CDR3 length: 12 amino acids. V lost 6 bases and J lost 3, with 9 bases in between. The CDR3 protein is CASSPSIYEQYF. In DNA form, the CDR3 reads TGTGCCAGCAGCCCTAGTATCTACGAGCAGTACTTC.

This clone has just a few counts. The chain employs TRBV30 and TRBJ2-7; no reliable D call. The CDR3 sequence is 12 residues long. Germline-derived CDR1 and CDR2 are GTSNPN and SVGIG (reference sequence). V shed 3 bases and J shed 4 bases, with 10 bases lying between them. This chain's CDR3 is CAWRVWGYEQYF. The CDR3 nucleotides read TGTGCCTGGAGGGTATGGGGTTACGAGCAGTACTTC.

This clone was counted ten times or more. The chain couples TRBV10-3 to TRBJ2-3, with a tentative D call TRBD2 (6 bases). V lost 6 bases and J lost 6, with 19 bases in between. There are 15 residues in the CDR3. Germline assignment: CDR1 ENHRY and CDR2 SYGVKD. Here the CDR3 reads CAIRGELARRDTQYF. The CDR3 DNA reads as TGTGCCATCAGGGGGGAACTAGCTCGAAGGGATACGCAGTATTTT.

This clone showed up just once. The chain employs TRBV3-1 (or the pseudogene TRBV3-2) and TRBJ2-1, with 8 bases matching TRBD2. Germline V gene data show CDR1 as LGHDT and CDR2 as YNNKEL (reference sequence). V lost 7 bases and J lost 5; bases outside the gene matches: 7. The CDR3 totals 14 residues. The CDR3 coding sequence is TGTGCCAGCACCCCCTCGGGGGGGAACAATGAGCAGTTCTTC. This codes for CASTPSGGNNEQFF.

The chain couples TRBV14 to TRBJ2-4; D might be TRBD1 or TRBD2, each matching 6 bases. The CDR3 consists of 14 residues. Germline V gene data show CDR1 as SGHDN and CDR2 as FVKESK. V was cut by 1 base and J by 4 bases, with 8 bases left in between. The chain's CDR3 is CASSQAGAKNIQYF. In DNA, the CDR3 is TGTGCCAGCAGCCAAGCGGGGGCTAAAAACATTCAGTACTTC.

The chain carries TRBV7-2 and TRBJ1-4; D is possibly TRBD1 (5 bases). This CDR3 has 14 residues. Per germline, CDR1 SGHTA and CDR2 FQGNSA. Deletions cut 6 bases from V and 7 bases from J, with 15 bases between. CDR3 nucleotides: TGTGCCAGCAGGTCCGGGACGCTGGGTGAAAAACTGTTTTTT. This sequence encodes CASRSGTLGEKLFF.